This T cell receptor (beta chain) was profiled in a study of PD-1 blockade in classical Hodgkin lymphoma. Each patient experienced a relapse that followed autologous stem cell transplantation, and brentuximab vedotin exposure varied. Purification of CD4+ T cells from thawed PBMCs was performed via magnetic negative selection. Libraries were prepared by immunoSEQ multiplex PCR; TCRdb keeps only in-frame clonotypes and omits some of them. The data contain tens of thousands of clones, around 86% of them singletons. From germline, CDR1 is SGHDT and CDR2 YYEEEE. CDR3 length: 16 residues. V was pared by 0 bases and J by 3 bases, with 13 bases between.

This sequence joins TRBV5-6 and TRBJ1-3; a possible D gene is TRBD1 (6 bases). The specimen comprised CD4+ T cells from blood, sampled at baseline. This TCR was sampled from a human donor with classical Hodgkin lymphoma. The CDR3 is CASSLVPGTIGNTIYF. Written as DNA, the CDR3 is TGTGCCAGCAGCTTGGTTCCAGGGACAATTGGAAACACCATATATTTT.